The next 14 T cell receptor beta chains were all read from a single sample in a study of blood T cells in healthy people across ages. PCR was performed a second time for roughly 6 to 12 cycles using a sample-barcoded 5' primer and a J-beta primer mix. TCRdb recomputed calls from the 5' RACE reads with MiXCR, one row per CDR3 protein. The table records about 680,000 distinct CDR3 sequences, 49% of them present only once. Sequenced material: blood. These receptors were collected from a woman in her fifties or sixties in good health.

The V and J genes are TRBV9 and TRBJ2-5; weak D call: TRBD1 (6 bases). This CDR3 contains 16 residues. V was pared by 4 bases and J by 2 bases, with 18 bases between. CDR1 SGDLS and CDR2 YYNGEE come from the germline V gene. The CDR3 loop is CASSPTTGKGQETQYF. CDR3 coding DNA: TGTGCCAGCAGCCCCACCACAGGGAAGGGGCAAGAGACCCAGTACTTC.

The rearrangement uses TRBV5-6 and TRBJ2-2, with D perhaps matching TRBD2 (6 bases). Trimming removed 6 bases from V and 0 bases from J, with 18 bases in between. The CDR3 contains 17 residues. Germline lookup yields CDR1 SGHDT and CDR2 YYEEEE. CDR3 amino acids: CASNRRGLATNTGELFF. For the CDR3, the DNA is TGTGCCAGCAACCGACGTGGGCTAGCGACGAACACCGGGGAGCTGTTTTTT.

There are many counts of this clonotype. The chain is built from TRBV5-1 and TRBJ2-6, with D unclear. The CDR3 is 15 amino acids. Germline V CDR1 and CDR2: SGHRS, YFSETQ. Deletions cut 0 bases from V and 0 bases from J, with 4 bases between. CDR3 sequence: CASSLVVSGANVLTF. CDR3 bases: TGCGCCAGCAGCTTGGTGGTCTCTGGGGCCAACGTCCTGACTTTC.

This clonotype was observed a few times. The V gene is TRBV11-1, the J gene TRBJ2-3; the D gene is possibly TRBD1 (5 bases). CDR3 length: 16 residues. Trimming removed 5 bases from V and 2 bases from J, with 17 bases in between. Germline CDR1 reads SGHAT; CDR2 reads FQDESV (reference sequence). The CDR3 sequence is CASSESVGQNTDTQYF. CDR3 bases: TGTGCCAGCAGCGAATCAGTGGGGCAGAACACAGATACGCAGTATTTT. Variable domain in full (rest from reference TRBV11-1 and TRBJ2-3): EAEVAQSPRYKITEKSQAVAFWCDPISGHATLYWYRQILGQGPELLVQFQDESVVDDSQLPKDRFSAERLKGVDSTLKIQPAELGDSAMYLCASSESVGQNTDTQYFGPGTRLTVL.

This chain joins TRBV7-2 and TRBJ2-1, with 11 bases matching TRBD1. The CDR3 sequence is 14 residues long. V dropped 5 bases and J dropped 8; count of bases not matched to a gene: 5. CDR1 and CDR2 from the germline V gene are SGHTA and FQGNSA. The CDR3 loop reads CASSVGQGAYEQFF. CDR3 coding DNA: TGTGCCAGCAGCGTAGGACAGGGGGCCTATGAGCAGTTCTTC. The full variable domain, with the rest looked up from reference TRBV7-2 and TRBJ2-1, is GAGVSQSPSNKVTEKGKDVELRCDPISGHTALYWYRQSLGQGLEFLIYFQGNSAPDKSGLPSDRFSAERTGGSVSTLTIQRTQQEDSAVYLCASSVGQGAYEQFFGPGTRLTVL.

This clonotype was detected once. At one end the junction does not follow the germline gene, possibly because of a read error. The chain has TRBV7-8 and TRBJ2-6; possible D gene TRBD2, 5 bases. This CDR3 has 15 amino acids. Germline CDR1 SGHVS, CDR2 FQNEAQ. This chain's CDR3 is CASGLRETGANVLTF. DNA of the CDR3: TGTGCCAGCGGCTTAAGGGAGACTGGGGCCAACGTCCTGACTTTC.

The V and J genes are TRBV3-1 and TRBJ1-2; D ambiguous. The germline gives CDR1 LGHDT, CDR2 YNNKEL (reference sequence). Trimming took 4 bases from V and 0 from J, leaving 9 bases between them. This CDR3 spans 14 amino acids. CDR3 residues: CASSRENANYGYTF. CDR3 DNA sequence: TGTGCCAGCAGCCGCGAGAACGCTAACTATGGCTACACCTTC.

This clonotype was picked up one time. A single base separates this from a much larger clone, so it may be a read error. The CDR3: CASRPPSGRAPYNEQFF. The CDR3 region has the DNA TGTGCCAGCAGACCGCCTAGCGGGAGGGCCCCCTACAATGAGCAGTTCTTC. The rearrangement joins TRBV28 to TRBJ2-1, with 12 bases matching TRBD2. Trimming took 6 bases from V and 2 from J; bases not matched to a gene: 8. Germline CDR1 MDHEN, CDR2 SYDVKM. The CDR3 covers 17 residues.

The chain links TRBV27 to TRBJ2-7; perhaps D is TRBD1 or TRBD2 (5 bases each). CDR3 length: 15 residues. V was clipped by 5 bases and J by 1 base, with 15 bases between them. Per germline, CDR1 MNHEY and CDR2 SMNVEV (reference sequence). The CDR3 is CASSRSGTLSYEQYF. The CDR3 nucleotides read TGTGCCAGCAGTCGTTCCGGGACCCTGTCCTACGAGCAGTACTTC.

The chain has TRBV14 and TRBJ2-3; a weak D match, TRBD1 (5 bases). With 0 bases removed from V and 11 bases from J, the gap between germline ends came to 24 bases. Germline V CDR1 and CDR2: SGHDN, FVKESK. The CDR3 runs 17 residues. The chain's CDR3 is CASSQEVGRATKRGQYF. The CDR3 DNA sequence: TGTGCCAGCAGCCAAGAGGTTGGCAGGGCCACCAAGAGAGGGCAGTATTTT. Variable domain in full (rest from reference TRBV14 and TRBJ2-3): EAGVTQFPSHSVIEKGQTVTLRCDPISGHDNLYWYRRVMGKEIKFLLHFVKESKQDESGMPNNRFLAERTGGTYSTLKVQPAELEDSGVYFCASSQEVGRATKRGQYFGPGTRLTVL.

The genes are TRBV4-1 and TRBJ2-7; D might be TRBD2 (7 bases). The V and J ends lost 4 bases and 1 base respectively, with 20 bases between them. The germline V gene encodes CDR1 MGHRA and CDR2 YSYEKL. This CDR3 is built from 17 residues. CDR3 in DNA: TGCGCCAGCAGCCTCCCGACCTCAAGGGGGGGATCCTACGAGCAGTACTTC. It encodes CASSLPTSRGGSYEQYF.

V usage is TRBV20-1 and J usage is TRBJ2-7; 8 nucleotides agree with TRBD2. There are 12 residues in the CDR3. The V and J ends lost 7 bases and 3 bases, in that order; junction bases with no gene match: 5. Germline V lookup: CDR1 DFQATT, CDR2 SNEGSKA (reference sequence). CDR3 in DNA: TGCAGTGTTAATAGCGGGATCTACGAGCAGTACTTC. Its translation: CSVNSGIYEQYF.

V and J are TRBV28 and TRBJ2-5; possible D gene TRBD2, 5 bases. CDR3 length: 15 amino acids. Germline CDR1 reads MDHEN; CDR2 reads SYDVKM. Trimming left V 2 bases short and J 4 bases short, with 14 bases between. The CDR3 protein is CASSLTRPEGETQYF. The CDR3 DNA sequence: TGTGCCAGCAGTTTAACTCGCCCCGAGGGAGAGACCCAGTACTTC.

The chain employs TRBV20-1 and TRBJ2-1, with TRBD2 matching 12 bases. Trimming removed 6 bases from V and 8 bases from J; junction bases left unmatched: 11. The CDR3 consists of 15 residues. Per germline, CDR1 DFQATT and CDR2 SNEGSKA (reference sequence). Written as DNA, the CDR3 is TGCAGTGCCAGGCATTCGGCTAGCGGGAGGGATGAGCAGTTCTTC. Protein: CSARHSASGRDEQFF.